A single sample gave rise to the 32 T cell receptor beta chains below, sequenced in a study of cytomegalovirus exposure and HLA in healthy donors. The PCR used 60 Vbeta and 13 Jbeta primers. TCRdb keeps only in-frame clones here, not all; method: immunoSEQ multiplex PCR. The sample consists of some 160,000 clones, about 85% of them appearing once. Material for sequencing was PBMCs. The receptor set was obtained from a man younger than 35 in good health and CMV-seronegative.

The chain employs TRBV6-1 and TRBJ1-4, with TRBD1 matching over 7 bases. The trim removed 8 bases at V and 3 bases at J, leaving 3 bases unmatched. In germline, CDR1 is MNHNS, CDR2 SASEGT. The CDR3 is 13 residues long. The CDR3 region has the DNA TGTGCCAGCTCGGGACAGCCTAATGAAAAACTGTTTTTT. It encodes CASSGQPNEKLFF.

The chain joins TRBV28 to TRBJ2-6, with 10 bases matching TRBD2. The CDR3 runs to 18 residues. Looked up from germline, CDR1 is MDHEN and CDR2 is SYDVKM. Trimming at V came to 4 bases and at J to 2 bases, leaving 8 bases not matched to a gene. CDR3 in DNA: TGTGCCAGCAGTTCGCCGGGACTAGCGAGACCTGGGGCCAACGTCCTGACTTTC. This gives the protein CASSSPGLARPGANVLTF.

The J gene is TRBJ1-2, the V gene TRBV30; D unclear. Germline V CDR1 and CDR2: GTSNPN, SVGIG (reference sequence). The CDR3 has 13 residues. V lost 0 bases and J 4 bases, leaving 9 bases between the germline ends. CDR3 in amino acids: CAWSVQQPYGYTF. In DNA form, the CDR3 reads TGTGCCTGGAGTGTACAACAGCCCTATGGCTACACCTTC.

This clone was seen a few times. The V call is TRBV27, the J call TRBJ2-7, with D maybe TRBD2 (5 bases). The CDR3 has 13 residues. CDR1 and CDR2 from the germline V gene are MNHEY and SMNVEV (reference sequence). Trimming removed 7 bases at V and 4 bases at J, with 14 bases between. The CDR3 coding sequence is TGTGCCAGCAAGTTGGACCGGGGTTACGAGCAGTACTTC. It yields the protein CASKLDRGYEQYF.

The rearrangement uses TRBV14 and TRBJ1-2; TRBD1 agrees at 7 bases. CDR1 and CDR2 (germline): SGHDN, FVKESK. Trimming cost V 4 bases and J 2 bases; bases outside gene matches: 7. This CDR3 has 15 residues. This chain's CDR3 is CASSPWTGVNYGYTF. In DNA form, the CDR3 reads TGTGCCAGCAGCCCCTGGACAGGCGTGAACTATGGCTACACCTTC.

The gene calls are TRBV6-6 and TRBJ2-2, with D possibly being TRBD1 (5 bases). The CDR3 spans 14 residues. Germline CDR1 MNHNY, CDR2 SVGAGI (reference sequence). Trimming stripped 7 bases from V and 6 bases from J, with 15 bases between. The DNA of the CDR3 is TGTGCCAGCACCGCCCCAGGGTGGTCCGGGGAGCTGTTTTTT. Protein sequence: CASTAPGWSGELFF.

The V and J genes are TRBV30 and TRBJ1-3; unclear D gene. This CDR3 spans 12 amino acids. The germline CDR1 and CDR2 sequences are GTSNPN and SVGIG (reference sequence). V lost 4 bases, J lost 4 bases, and 8 bases lay in between. The CDR3 region is CAWTGSGNTIYF. DNA for the CDR3: TGTGCCTGGACAGGTTCCGGAAACACCATATATTTT.

This clone came up once. This chain's CDR3 is CASSLEFSYEQYF. The CDR3 region has the DNA TGTGCCAGCAGCTTAGAGTTTTCCTACGAGCAGTACTTC. V gene TRBV7-6 combines with J gene TRBJ2-5; no definite D call. The J call is doubtful: the DNA matches TRBJ2-7 better. CDR1 and CDR2 (germline): SGHVS, FNYEAQ. The CDR3 runs 13 residues.

The chain combines TRBV9 with TRBJ2-1; the D gene is possibly TRBD2 (5 bases). V dropped 0 bases and J dropped 7 bases, with 17 bases sitting between them. In germline, CDR1 is SGDLS, CDR2 YYNGEE. This CDR3 has 16 amino acids. Here the CDR3 reads CASSVGAGHLANEQFF. The CDR3 DNA reads TGTGCCAGCAGCGTAGGGGCGGGCCACCTTGCTAATGAGCAGTTCTTC.

V gene TRBV18 combines with J gene TRBJ2-2; 9 nucleotides line up with TRBD2. Germline assignment: CDR1 KGHSH and CDR2 LQKENI. The CDR3 runs 15 residues. V shed 3 bases and J 5 bases; nucleotides not matched to a gene: 4. CDR3 sequence reads: CASSPASGATGELFF. CDR3 nucleotide sequence: TGTGCCAGCTCACCTGCTAGCGGGGCAACCGGGGAGCTGTTTTTT.

This clone was recorded only once. The chain couples TRBV5-6 to TRBJ2-7, with 7 nucleotides matching TRBD1. Trimming took 1 base from V and 2 from J; bases not matched to a gene: 12. Germline lookup yields CDR1 SGHDT and CDR2 YYEEEE. The CDR3 totals 17 residues. This CDR3 reads CASSLWVGQTAPYEQYF. CDR3 nucleotides: TGTGCCAGCAGCTTGTGGGTGGGACAGACGGCCCCCTACGAGCAGTACTTC. Full variable domain (outside the CDR3, taken from reference TRBV5-6 and TRBJ2-7): DAGVTQSPTHLIKTRGQQVTLRCSPKSGHDTVSWYQQALGQGPQFIFQYYEEEERQRGNFPDRFSGHQFPNYSSELNVNALLLGDSALYLCASSLWVGQTAPYEQYFGPGTRLTVT.

This clone came up once. V is TRBV5-1 and J is TRBJ1-1, with TRBD1 as a possible D gene (5 bases). The ends were cut back, 4 bases at V and 3 bases at J, with 10 bases in the middle. There are 13 residues in the CDR3. CDR1 and CDR2 from the germline V gene are SGHRS and YFSETQ. CDR3 sequence (DNA): TGCGCCAGCAGCGTTGACAGAGACACTGAAGCTTTCTTT. It is translated as CASSVDRDTEAFF.

This chain connects TRBV7-9 to TRBJ2-7; 7 nucleotides align to TRBD1. V was clipped by 5 bases and J by 2 bases; unmatched bases: 9. Germline V CDR1 and CDR2: SEHNR, FQNEAQ (reference sequence). This CDR3 contains 15 residues. DNA of the CDR3: TGTGCCAGCAGCGCCCGACAGGGTGACCCCTACGAGCAGTACTTC. Protein sequence: CASSARQGDPYEQYF. Combining the CDR3 with reference TRBV7-9 and TRBJ2-7 gives the whole variable domain DTGVSQNPRHKITKRGQNVTFRCDPISEHNRLYWYRQTLGQGPEFLTYFQNEAQLEKSRLLSDRFSAERPKGSFSTLEIQRTEQGDSAMYLCASSARQGDPYEQYFGPGTRLTVT.

This clone was seen a handful of times. CDR3 protein: CASSHSGGAGRSEPYEQYF. The CDR3 DNA sequence: TGTGCCAGCAGCCACAGTGGGGGGGCAGGGCGATCTGAGCCCTACGAGCAGTACTTC. The chain combines TRBV7-9 with TRBJ2-7; D perhaps matches TRBD2 (7 bases). Germline values: CDR1 SEHNR, CDR2 FQNEAQ (reference sequence). This CDR3 is 19 amino acids long. V was trimmed by 5 bases and J by 2 bases, leaving 28 bases between them. Full variable domain (missing parts from reference TRBV7-9 and TRBJ2-7): DTGVSQNPRHKITKRGQNVTFRCDPISEHNRLYWYRQTLGQGPEFLTYFQNEAQLEKSRLLSDRFSAERPKGSFSTLEIQRTEQGDSAMYLCASSHSGGAGRSEPYEQYFGPGTRLTVT.

This chain uses TRBV5-1 with TRBJ1-1; unclear D gene. The V and J ends lost 4 bases and 5 bases respectively, with 21 bases between them. The CDR3 runs 16 residues. The germline CDR1 and CDR2 sequences are SGHRS and YFSETQ. CDR3 amino acids: CASSPRGGVSKTEAFF. The DNA of the CDR3 is TGCGCCAGCAGCCCCCGGGGTGGAGTATCGAAGACTGAAGCTTTCTTT.

This chain links TRBV14 with TRBJ2-1; no reliable D call. CDR3 size: 14 residues. Germline CDR1 is SGHDN and CDR2 is FVKESK. V was cut by 0 bases and J by 2 bases, with 5 bases left in between. CDR3 in amino acids: CASSQDFTYNEQFF. CDR3 in DNA: TGTGCCAGCAGCCAAGATTTCACCTACAATGAGCAGTTCTTC.

The chain couples TRBV7-9 to TRBJ2-5; D might be TRBD2 (6 bases). There are 16 residues in the CDR3. Deletions cut 0 bases from V and 5 bases from J, with 16 bases between. Germline lookup yields CDR1 SEHNR and CDR2 FQNEAQ (reference sequence). The CDR3 bases are TGTGCCAGCAGCTTAGCCGCGGGACCAGCATCGGAGACCCAGTACTTC. This codes for CASSLAAGPASETQYF.

This chain uses TRBV27 with TRBJ1-1; D perhaps matches TRBD1 (5 bases). This CDR3 is built from 16 residues. V lost 6 bases, J lost 3 bases, and 20 bases lay in between. Germline V lookup: CDR1 MNHEY, CDR2 SMNVEV (reference sequence). This chain's CDR3 is CASSQLGVGGDTEAFF. The CDR3 region has the DNA TGTGCCAGCAGCCAACTCGGCGTAGGAGGGGACACTGAAGCTTTCTTT.

This sequence joins TRBV11-1 and TRBJ2-7, with 9 bases matching TRBD1. With V trimmed by 2 bases and J by 3 bases, 5 bases remained unmatched. Germline V gene lookup returns CDR1 SGHAT and CDR2 FQDESV (reference sequence). The CDR3 is 15 residues long. CDR3 in DNA: TGTGCCAGCAGCTTAAGCACAGGGGGCAACTACGAGCAGTACTTC. Its protein is CASSLSTGGNYEQYF.

This clone was seen only once. The J gene is TRBJ2-7, the V gene TRBV6-6; unclear D gene. The CDR3 runs to 11 residues. Germline V gene data show CDR1 as MNHNY and CDR2 as SVGAGI (reference sequence). Between the trimmed V and J ends, which lost 5 bases and 3 bases, there was a span of 5 bases. The CDR3 loop reads CASSQNYEQYF. The DNA for the CDR3 is TGTGCCAGCAGTCAGAACTACGAGCAGTACTTC.

The rearrangement links TRBV7-9 to TRBJ2-7; possible D gene TRBD1, 6 bases. This CDR3 spans 15 amino acids. Per the germline V gene, CDR1 is SEHNR and CDR2 is FQNEAQ (reference sequence). The ends were cut back, 3 bases at V and 2 bases at J, with 14 bases in the middle. CDR3 in amino acids: CASSFDRLKPYEQYF. In nucleotides, the CDR3 is TGTGCCAGCAGCTTTGACAGGCTTAAACCCTACGAGCAGTACTTC.

The V gene is TRBV7-3, the J gene TRBJ1-2; 7 bases map to TRBD1. The CDR3 contains 16 residues. Germline values: CDR1 SGHTA, CDR2 FQGTGA. V shed 5 bases and J 6 bases; nucleotides not matched to a gene: 15. CDR3 amino acids: CASSPSPSGGTDGYTF. The CDR3 nucleotides are TGTGCCAGCAGCCCGAGTCCGTCAGGGGGAACGGATGGCTACACCTTC.

This clone was seen a handful of times. The chain is built from TRBV29-1 and TRBJ2-1, with D perhaps TRBD1 (5 bases). Per germline, CDR1 SQVTM and CDR2 ANQGSEA. The CDR3 has 15 residues. Trimming shortened V by 0 bases and J by 4 bases, and 13 bases separated the two germline ends. The CDR3 DNA is TGCAGCGTTGAAGATCCAGACAGACCTTACAATGAGCAGTTCTTC. Encoded protein: CSVEDPDRPYNEQFF.

The chain is built from TRBV10-3 and TRBJ2-7; tentative D call: TRBD2 (7 bases). CDR1 ENHRY and CDR2 SYGVKD come from the germline V gene. The CDR3 is 17 amino acids. Trimming stripped 8 bases from V and 4 bases from J, with 27 bases between. CDR3 sequence (DNA): TGTGCCATCGGGGGGGAGGGGGAGTCCCGCACCAGGTACGAGCAGTACTTC. This encodes CAIGGEGESRTRYEQYF.

This rearrangement joins TRBV7-9 to TRBJ2-3; tentative D call: TRBD1 (5 bases). The CDR3 has 14 amino acids. Deletions cut 5 bases from V and 5 bases from J, with 14 bases between. From germline, CDR1 is SEHNR and CDR2 FQNEAQ (reference sequence). The CDR3 loop reads CASSPRAQGDTQYF. For the CDR3, the DNA is TGTGCCAGCAGCCCCCGGGCCCAGGGAGATACGCAGTATTTT. The full variable domain, completed using reference TRBV7-9 and TRBJ2-3, is DTGVSQNPRHKITKRGQNVTFRCDPISEHNRLYWYRQTLGQGPEFLTYFQNEAQLEKSRLLSDRFSAERPKGSFSTLEIQRTEQGDSAMYLCASSPRAQGDTQYFGPGTRLTVL.

The chain uses TRBV9 and TRBJ1-2; D is undetermined. CDR1 is SGDLS and CDR2 is YYNGEE in the germline V gene. The V and J ends lost 0 bases and 1 base respectively, with 10 bases between them. This CDR3 contains 15 residues. In DNA, the CDR3 is TGTGCCAGCAGCGTAGATGAGGGAATTAACTATGGCTACACCTTC. Translated, it gives CASSVDEGINYGYTF. Full variable domain (rest looked up from reference TRBV9 and TRBJ1-2): DSGVTQTPKHLITATGQRVTLRCSPRSGDLSVYWYQQSLDQGLQFLIQYYNGEERAKGNILERFSAQQFPDLHSELNLSSLELGDSALYFCASSVDEGINYGYTFGSGTRLTVV.

In its sample, this clone was seen a few times. V usage is TRBV7-9 and J usage is TRBJ1-5; 9 bases match TRBD1. Per germline, CDR1 SEHNR and CDR2 FQNEAQ (reference sequence). V gave up 5 bases and J gave up 5 bases; unmatched junction bases: 7. CDR3 length: 15 amino acids. The CDR3 DNA reads as TGTGCCAGCAGCGATGGACAGGGGCTAGATCAGCCCCAGCATTTT. Its protein is CASSDGQGLDQPQHF.

The rearrangement uses TRBV4-1 and TRBJ1-5; the D is unclear. CDR1 and CDR2 from the germline V gene are MGHRA and YSYEKL. CDR3 length: 17 amino acids. V lost 0 bases to trimming and J lost 1 base, with 13 bases between them. The CDR3 reads CASSQDNGKKSNQPQHF. The CDR3 nucleotides are TGCGCCAGCAGCCAAGATAACGGTAAGAAGAGCAATCAGCCCCAGCATTTT.

The chain couples TRBV4-1 to TRBJ2-5, with 7 bases fitting TRBD1. This CDR3 is 15 amino acids long. CDR1 is MGHRA and CDR2 is YSYEKL in the germline V gene. The J segment lost 5 bases and the V segment lost 5 bases, leaving 11 bases of the junction unmatched. The DNA of the CDR3 is TGCGCCAGCAGCTTCTTACAGGGGTTCGGGGAGACCCAGTACTTC. Its translation is CASSFLQGFGETQYF.

The CDR3 DNA follows: TGTGCCAGCAGTTACCCTGGGACAGGAAACAATGAGCAGTTCTTC. The encoded protein is CASSYPGTGNNEQFF. The chain employs TRBV6-5 and TRBJ2-1, with 8 bases aligning to TRBD1. Germline assignment: CDR1 MNHEY and CDR2 SVGAGI. This CDR3 has 15 amino acids. J lost 5 bases, V lost 2 bases, and 5 bases had no gene match.

The chain has TRBV5-6 and TRBJ1-3; no firm D call. Trimming stripped 1 base from V and 1 base from J, with 18 bases between. The CDR3 consists of 18 residues. Germline V gene lookup returns CDR1 SGHDT and CDR2 YYEEEE. The CDR3 DNA sequence: TGTGCCAGCAGCTTGTATTTCCCCGGACTGCTGTCTGGAAACACCATATATTTT. Residues: CASSLYFPGLLSGNTIYF.

The chain links TRBV6-5 to TRBJ1-1, with D uncertain. V was trimmed by 2 bases and J by 7 bases, leaving 11 bases between them. The CDR3 covers 13 residues. CDR1 and CDR2 from the germline V gene are MNHEY and SVGAGI. The CDR3, as DNA: TGTGCCAGCAGTTACGCCCTCGCCGGTGAAGCTTTCTTT. This gives the protein CASSYALAGEAFF.